This TCR beta chain appears in the sequencing data of a study of blood T cell repertoires in COVID-19. Turning to the study itself: Whether acute or convalescent, the COVID-19 samples came from the United States, Italy and Spain. The cDNA or gDNA used as material had been derived from T cells, B-cell-depleted T cells, or PBMCs.

Methods used by the authors: Reference gene primer amplification gave nucleated cell count estimates. Some clones are missing from TCRdb's copy, which holds only in-frame ones; the method was immunoSEQ multiplex PCR. V and J calls and clone size are those listed in that table; D and trimming were worked out from the DNA. The sample lists roughly 150,000 clones; more than 75% were seen once. This CDR3 is built from 14 residues. Germline CDR1 and CDR2: MDHEN and SYDVKM. V shed 8 bases and J shed 1 base, with 12 bases lying between them. The sequence derives from a human donor in a cohort sampled during active COVID-19. V is TRBV28 and J is TRBJ2-1; D not resolved. Sequenced input: peripheral blood. CDR3 coding DNA: TGTGCCAGCTATGGCGGCGCATCCTACAATGAGCAGTTCTTC. It encodes CASYGGASYNEQFF.